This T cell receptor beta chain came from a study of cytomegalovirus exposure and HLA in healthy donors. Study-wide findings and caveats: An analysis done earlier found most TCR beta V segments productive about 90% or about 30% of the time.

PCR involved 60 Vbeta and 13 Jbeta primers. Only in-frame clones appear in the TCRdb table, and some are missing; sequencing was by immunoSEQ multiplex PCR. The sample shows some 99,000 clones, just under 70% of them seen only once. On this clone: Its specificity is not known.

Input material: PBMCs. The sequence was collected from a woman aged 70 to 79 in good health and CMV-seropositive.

The CDR3 loop is CASSRTDRDTGELFF. The CDR3 nucleotides are TGTGCCAGCAGCCGGACGGACAGGGACACCGGGGAGCTGTTTTTT. This rearrangement joins TRBV7-8 to TRBJ2-2; 8 bases are a match to TRBD1. The CDR3 spans 15 residues. V lost 5 bases, J lost 3 bases, and 5 bases stayed unmatched. Germline V lookup: CDR1 SGHVS, CDR2 FQNEAQ.